The T cell receptor (beta chain) under discussion was sequenced for a study of blood T cell repertoires in COVID-19. The germline V gene encodes CDR1 KGHSH and CDR2 LQKENI. V shed 1 base, J shed 2 bases, and the junction held 9 bases outside the gene matches. This CDR3 is 19 amino acids long. TCRdb keeps only in-frame clones here, not all; method: immunoSEQ multiplex PCR. The sample has tens of thousands of clones; 86% are singletons. The V gene is TRBV18, the J gene TRBJ2-1; 12 bases match TRBD1. This receptor was taken from a man older than 75 with active COVID-19. Sequencing was performed on peripheral blood. As DNA, the CDR3 is TGTGCCAGCTCACCACGGATCCCGGGGGACAGGGGGCCCTACAATGAGCAGTTCTTC. As protein: CASSPRIPGDRGPYNEQFF. Full variable domain (remainder filled in from reference TRBV18 and TRBJ2-1): NAGVMQNPRHLVRRRGQEARLRCSPMKGHSHVYWYRQLPEEGLKFMVYLQKENIIDESGMPKERFSAEFPKEGPSILRIQQVVRGDSAAYFCASSPRIPGDRGPYNEQFFGPGTRLTVL.